Each of the 9 T cell receptor beta chains below was sequenced from the same sample in a study of blood T cell repertoires in COVID-19. Produced via immunoSEQ multiplex PCR; TCRdb's table is partial and in-frame only. The repertoire holds approximately 490,000 clones, with approximately 91% as singletons. Sequenced sample: PBMCs or T cells enriched from blood (not recorded which). The source of these receptors is a woman aged 60-75 years who had recovered from COVID-19.

This clone appeared a few times. The chain links TRBV4-1 to TRBJ2-6; 8 nucleotides match TRBD2. CDR3 size: 20 residues. Unmatched junction bases numbered 16, after V lost 5 bases and J lost 1 base. Germline V gene lookup returns CDR1 MGHRA and CDR2 YSYEKL. The CDR3 loop reads CASSTKSGGEAGSGANVLTF. For the CDR3, the DNA is TGCGCCAGCAGCACCAAGAGCGGGGGTGAAGCGGGGTCTGGGGCCAACGTCCTGACTTTC.

This rearrangement joins TRBV29-1 to TRBJ1-1; D ambiguous. The germline V and J ends were trimmed by 7 bases and 3 bases, with 9 bases remaining between them. This CDR3 contains 11 residues. CDR1 is SQVTM, CDR2 ANQGSEA, per germline. The CDR3 spells CSATADTEAFF. In DNA, the CDR3 is TGCAGCGCAACAGCGGACACTGAAGCTTTCTTT.

The chain is built from TRBV6-5 and TRBJ1-4; TRBD1 matches at 11 bases. This CDR3 is 14 amino acids long. CDR1 is MNHEY and CDR2 is SVGAGI in the germline V gene. V shed 4 bases, J shed 8 bases, and the junction held 3 bases outside the gene matches. In nucleotides, the CDR3 is TGTGCCAGCAGTTCCCGGGACAGGGGGGAAAAACTGTTTTTT. Its protein product is CASSSRDRGEKLFF.

The V and J genes are TRBV5-4 and TRBJ2-3, with TRBD1 matching over 8 bases. The germline V gene encodes CDR1 SGHNT and CDR2 YYREEE (reference sequence). The CDR3 sequence is 15 residues long. V shed 4 bases, J shed 0 bases, and the junction held 4 bases outside the gene matches. The CDR3 nucleotides read TGTGCCAGCAGCCGGGGACAGGTTAGCACAGATACGCAGTATTTT. The encoded protein is CASSRGQVSTDTQYF.

This clone was seen more than once but under ten times. This rearrangement joins TRBV5-1 to TRBJ2-5; possible D gene TRBD1, 6 bases. The CDR3 runs 12 residues. Germline V gene lookup returns CDR1 SGHRS and CDR2 YFSETQ. Trimming took off 4 bases at V and 4 bases at J, with 8 bases between the two ends. The DNA for the CDR3 is TGCGCCAGCAGCAGGGGGATAGAGACCCAGTACTTC. Protein sequence: CASSRGIETQYF.

The chain links TRBV20-1 to TRBJ2-1; 7 nucleotides agree with TRBD2. Germline V CDR1 and CDR2: DFQATT, SNEGSKA (reference sequence). The CDR3 contains 11 residues. The V gene end was trimmed by 6 bases and the J gene end by 7 bases; junction bases not matched to a gene: 3. CDR3: CSAGGRNEQFF. DNA for the CDR3: TGCAGTGCGGGGGGGAGAAATGAGCAGTTCTTC.

This clone was counted at least ten times. CDR3 loop: CASGKGARTEAFF. The CDR3 nucleotides read TGTGCCAGCGGTAAGGGGGCGAGGACTGAAGCTTTCTTT. The rearrangement joins TRBV12-3 or TRBV12-4 to TRBJ1-1, with TRBD1 identical over 7 bases. CDR3 length: 13 amino acids. Trimming took 8 bases from V and 5 from J; bases not matched to a gene: 8.

Only one count was recorded for this clone. The J gene is TRBJ2-1, the V gene TRBV11-2; tentatively, D is TRBD2 (6 bases). The CDR3 runs to 14 residues. The germline CDR1 and CDR2 sequences are SGHAT and FQNNGV. Trimming removed 4 bases from V and 6 bases from J, with 13 bases in between. CDR3 DNA: TGTGCCAGCAGCTCTAGATGGACTACCAATGAGCAGTTCTTC. Protein: CASSSRWTTNEQFF. Based on the CDR3 plus reference TRBV11-2 and TRBJ2-1, the full variable domain is EAGVAQSPRYKIIEKRQSVAFWCNPISGHATLYWYQQILGQGPKLLIQFQNNGVVDDSQLPKDRFSAERLKGVDSTLKIQPAKLEDSAVYLCASSSRWTTNEQFFGPGTRLTVL.

This sequence joins TRBV24-1 and TRBJ2-3; unclear D gene. Germline V gene sequence: CDR1 KGHDR, CDR2 SFDVKD. The CDR3 consists of 14 residues. V was clipped by 3 bases and J by 2 bases, with 8 bases between them. The CDR3 region is CATSDVTHTDTQYF. CDR3 coding DNA: TGTGCCACCAGTGATGTGACTCACACAGATACGCAGTATTTT.